One sample yielded the 14 T cell receptor beta chains listed below, sequenced in a study of CD8 T cells in Susac syndrome. RNA was extracted with the RNeasy kit, and a quantity of 0.5 to 1 ug was reverse transcribed using random hexamers. TCRdb called the immunoSEQ multiplex PCR reads again in MiXCR, with one record for every CDR3 protein. The table records over 150,000 distinct CDR3 sequences, 85% to 95% of them present only once. The sample comprised CD4+ T cells from PBMCs. The source of these receptors is a human donor with Susac syndrome.

The genes are TRBV19 and TRBJ2-5; D not resolved. Germline values: CDR1 LNHDA, CDR2 SQIVND (reference sequence). CDR3 length: 14 amino acids. V was clipped by 5 bases and J by 4 bases, with 14 bases between them. The CDR3 spells CASSVGRASETQYF. Written as DNA, the CDR3 is TGTGCCAGTAGTGTCGGCCGGGCGTCAGAGACCCAGTACTTC.

The J gene is TRBJ2-7, the V gene TRBV7-9; no reliable D call. CDR1 is SEHNR and CDR2 is FQNEAQ in the germline V gene (reference sequence). The length of the CDR3 is 13 residues. V lost 5 bases, J lost 2 bases, and 10 bases lay in between. Here the CDR3 reads CASSHIVTYEQYF. The CDR3 DNA reads TGTGCCAGCAGCCACATCGTCACCTACGAGCAGTACTTC.

This clonotype has only one observation. The chain combines TRBV30 with TRBJ1-5, with D maybe TRBD1 (5 bases). This CDR3 has 13 residues. Trimming removed 0 bases from V and 6 bases from J, with 9 bases in between. The germline V gene has CDR1 GTSNPN and CDR2 SVGIG (reference sequence). CDR3 nucleotides: TGTGCCTGGAGTGTAAGGGGAGCTCAGCCCCAGCATTTT. It yields the protein CAWSVRGAQPQHF.

V is TRBV7-2 and J is TRBJ2-3; D is uncertain. The germline V gene encodes CDR1 SGHTA and CDR2 FQGNSA. Trimming removed 0 bases at V and 5 bases at J, with 6 bases between. CDR3 length: 13 residues. CDR3 loop: CASSLASKDTQYF. The CDR3 DNA reads as TGTGCCAGCAGCTTAGCTTCAAAAGATACGCAGTATTTT. Full variable domain (remainder filled in from reference TRBV7-2 and TRBJ2-3): GAGVSQSPSNKVTEKGKDVELRCDPISGHTALYWYRQSLGQGLEFLIYFQGNSAPDKSGLPSDRFSAERTGGSVSTLTIQRTQQEDSAVYLCASSLASKDTQYFGPGTRLTVL.

This chain connects TRBV7-2 to TRBJ1-1; D possibly corresponds to TRBD1 (5 bases). Trimming took 5 bases from V and 7 from J, leaving 11 bases between them. This CDR3 contains 12 residues. Germline assignment: CDR1 SGHTA and CDR2 FQGNSA. The CDR3 spells CASSRDGLEAFF. CDR3 bases: TGTGCCAGCAGCCGGGACGGGCTTGAAGCTTTCTTT.

This clonotype was counted a few times. The chain links TRBV5-6 to TRBJ2-7; D may correspond to TRBD1 or TRBD2 (5 bases each). Trimming removed 4 bases at V and 2 bases at J, with 13 bases between. The CDR3 is 14 residues long. Germline CDR1 SGHDT, CDR2 YYEEEE. The CDR3 protein is CASSPGTLPYEQYF. CDR3 coding DNA: TGTGCCAGCAGCCCCGGGACCCTCCCCTACGAGCAGTACTTC.

V and J are TRBV18 and TRBJ2-2; D uncertain. This CDR3 spans 14 amino acids. The germline V and J ends were trimmed by 0 bases and 5 bases, with 7 bases remaining between them. Germline lookup yields CDR1 KGHSH and CDR2 LQKENI. CDR3 bases: TGTGCCAGCTCACCACCCGGGCGAACCGGGGAGCTGTTTTTT. Amino acid sequence: CASSPPGRTGELFF.

The rearrangement joins TRBV12-3 or TRBV12-4 to TRBJ1-1; D not resolved. This CDR3 is built from 12 residues. Trimming removed 6 bases from V and 10 bases from J, with 15 bases in between. The CDR3, as DNA: TGTGCCAGCAGATCAAATCGGCCCCCAGCTTTCTTT. Residues: CASRSNRPPAFF.

V usage is TRBV4-3 and J usage is TRBJ2-1; 11 bases line up with TRBD2. Per the germline V gene, CDR1 is LGHNA and CDR2 is YSLEER. The CDR3 length is 17 residues. V lost 4 bases to trimming and J lost 2 bases; unmatched junction nucleotides: 7. DNA for the CDR3: TGCGCCAGCAGCCTAGGTCAGGGACTAGCGGCCTACAATGAGCAGTTCTTC. It codes for CASSLGQGLAAYNEQFF.

Written as DNA, the CDR3 is TGCAGCGTTGCACAGGGGGGACAAGAGACCCAGTACTTC. Residues: CSVAQGGQETQYF. This chain uses TRBV29-1 with TRBJ2-5; 8 bases are a match to TRBD1. The CDR3 length is 13 residues. Unmatched junction bases numbered 3, after V lost 4 bases and J lost 2 bases. Germline CDR1 and CDR2: SQVTM and ANQGSEA.

The count of this clonotype is one. CDR3 nucleotides: TGTGCCAGCAGGAGGAACGGGCTAAGCTCCTACGAGCAGTACTTC. Amino acids: CASRRNGLSSYEQYF. This chain connects TRBV6-5 to TRBJ2-7, with no clear D. The length of the CDR3 is 15 residues. The germline V gene encodes CDR1 MNHEY and CDR2 SVGAGI. V was shortened by 6 bases and J by 0 bases, with 15 bases between the two germline ends.

CDR3 residues: CASSILPGPNTEAFF. The CDR3 region has the DNA TGCGCCAGCAGCATCCTCCCGGGACCCAACACTGAAGCTTTCTTT. The chain employs TRBV5-1 and TRBJ1-1, with TRBD1 as a possible D gene (5 bases). The germline gives CDR1 SGHRS, CDR2 YFSETQ. The CDR3 loop spans 15 amino acids. V gave up 4 bases and J gave up 2 bases, with 15 bases separating them.

The rearrangement uses TRBV28 and TRBJ2-5; unclear D gene. V lost 5 bases and J lost 9, with 19 bases in between. The CDR3 totals 14 residues. The germline V gene has CDR1 MDHEN and CDR2 SYDVKM. CDR3: CASSPSDHLRSQYF. The CDR3 nucleotides read TGTGCCAGCAGTCCATCGGACCACCTTCGGTCCCAGTACTTC.

The chain combines TRBV5-1 with TRBJ2-1; 8 bases are a match to TRBD1. The CDR3 sequence is 14 residues long. In germline, CDR1 is SGHRS, CDR2 YFSETQ. V gave up 3 bases and J gave up 7 bases; unmatched junction bases: 6. The CDR3 loop is CASSSLTGENEQFF. The DNA for the CDR3 is TGCGCCAGCAGCTCGCTGACAGGGGAAAATGAGCAGTTCTTC.